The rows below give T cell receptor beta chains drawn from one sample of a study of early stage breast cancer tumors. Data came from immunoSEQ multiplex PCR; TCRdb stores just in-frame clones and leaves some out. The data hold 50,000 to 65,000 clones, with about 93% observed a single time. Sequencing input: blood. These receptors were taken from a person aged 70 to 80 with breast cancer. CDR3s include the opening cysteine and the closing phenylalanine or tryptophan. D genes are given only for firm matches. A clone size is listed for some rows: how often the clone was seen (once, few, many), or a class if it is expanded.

CDR3nt: TGTGCCAGCAGTGAAGGGTCTCAGGGAAATCAGCCCCAGCATTTT
CDR3aa: CASSEGSQGNQPQHF
v_gene: TRBV6-1
abundance: few
d_gene: -
j_gene: TRBJ1-5

CDR3nt: TGTGCCAGCAGATTCCTGGGGGGAAACACTGAAGCTTTCTTT
CDR3aa: CASRFLGGNTEAFF
v_gene: TRBV6-5
abundance: once
d_gene: -
j_gene: TRBJ1-1

CDR3nt: TGTGCCAGCAGCTTAGAGGTTGGGACAGGGAGGAACATTCAGTACTTC
CDR3aa: CASSLEVGTGRNIQYF
v_gene: TRBV7-8
abundance: -
d_gene: TRBD1
j_gene: TRBJ2-4

CDR3nt: TGTGCCAGCAGTATTACAGTCGATCAGCCCCAGCATTTT
CDR3aa: CASSITVDQPQHF
v_gene: TRBV28
abundance: -
d_gene: -
j_gene: TRBJ1-5

CDR3nt: TGTGCCAGCACTGGGACCACGGGAGGGAATGAGCAGTTCTTC
CDR3aa: CASTGTTGGNEQFF
v_gene: TRBV7-9
abundance: -
d_gene: TRBD2
j_gene: TRBJ2-1

CDR3nt: TGTGCCAGCAGCCAGAACAGGGATCAGCCCCAGCATTTT
CDR3aa: CASSQNRDQPQHF
v_gene: TRBV11-2
abundance: -
d_gene: -
j_gene: TRBJ1-5

CDR3nt: TGTGCCACCAGCAGAGACTCCCTTTTCTACGAGCAGTACTTC
CDR3aa: CATSRDSLFYEQYF
v_gene: TRBV15
abundance: -
d_gene: -
j_gene: TRBJ2-7

CDR3nt: TGTGCCATCTCGTCTGGGCTAGCGGGATACAATGAGCAGTTCTTC
CDR3aa: CAISSGLAGYNEQFF
v_gene: TRBV10-3
abundance: -
d_gene: TRBD2
j_gene: TRBJ2-1

CDR3nt: TGTGCCAGCAGCTTAACCCCGGGGGGCAGGATCGAGCAGTACTTC
CDR3aa: CASSLTPGGRIEQYF
v_gene: TRBV7-3
abundance: -
d_gene: -
j_gene: TRBJ2-7

CDR3nt: TGTGCCAGCAGACCCCCCGGACAGGGGCCAAACTATGGCTACACCTTC
CDR3aa: CASRPPGQGPNYGYTF
v_gene: TRBV27
abundance: -
d_gene: TRBD1
j_gene: TRBJ1-2

CDR3nt: TGCGCCAGCAGCTTAGACCTTACTAGCGGGGGTGTAACAGATACGCAGTATTTT
CDR3aa: CASSLDLTSGGVTDTQYF
v_gene: TRBV5-1
abundance: -
d_gene: TRBD2
j_gene: TRBJ2-3

CDR3nt: TGTGCCAGCAGCTTGGTAGGGACTGCTACCTACGAGCAGTACTTC
CDR3aa: CASSLVGTATYEQYF
v_gene: TRBV5-8
abundance: -
d_gene: -
j_gene: TRBJ2-7

CDR3nt: TGTGCCACCCGAGTGCTAGCGGGAGGGCCGGGCGGGGAGCTGTTTTTT
CDR3aa: CATRVLAGGPGGELFF
v_gene: TRBV27
abundance: -
d_gene: TRBD2
j_gene: TRBJ2-2

CDR3nt: TGTGCCAGCAGCCAGCGACAGGGCTGGAATGAGCAGTTCTTC
CDR3aa: CASSQRQGWNEQFF
v_gene: TRBV11-3
abundance: -
d_gene: TRBD1
j_gene: TRBJ2-1

CDR3nt: TGCGCCAGCAGCTTACCGGGACAGGGGGCACTAGCCACTAACACCGGGGAGCTGTTTTTT
CDR3aa: CASSLPGQGALATNTGELFF
v_gene: TRBV5-1
abundance: -
d_gene: TRBD1
j_gene: TRBJ2-2

CDR3nt: TGTGCCAGCAGCTCCCGACAGGGAGTGAGTGGAAACACCATATATTTT
CDR3aa: CASSSRQGVSGNTIYF
v_gene: TRBV11-2
abundance: -
d_gene: TRBD1
j_gene: TRBJ1-3

CDR3nt: TGTGCCAGCAGCCCAACAGGGGGCAGTGCAGATACGCAGTATTTT
CDR3aa: CASSPTGGSADTQYF
v_gene: TRBV7-2
abundance: -
d_gene: TRBD1
j_gene: TRBJ2-3

CDR3nt: TGTGCCAGCAAAGCCGGTCGCAATCAGCCCCAGCATTTT
CDR3aa: CASKAGRNQPQHF
v_gene: TRBV27
abundance: once
d_gene: -
j_gene: TRBJ1-5

CDR3nt: TGTGCCAGCCTCCCCGGGAGGACGATGAATTCACCCCTCCACTTT
CDR3aa: CASLPGRTMNSPLHF
v_gene: TRBV7-2
abundance: few
d_gene: -
j_gene: TRBJ1-6

CDR3nt: TGTGCCAGCAGCTCTACCGTTCGCGGGGAGCAGTACTTC
CDR3aa: CASSSTVRGEQYF
v_gene: TRBV7-3
abundance: -
d_gene: -
j_gene: TRBJ2-7

CDR3nt: TGTGCCAGCTCAGATGGGGCCAGGCCGGGTACGCAGTATTTT
CDR3aa: CASSDGARPGTQYF
v_gene: TRBV18
abundance: -
d_gene: -
j_gene: TRBJ2-3

CDR3nt: TGTGCCAGCAGTCCCCCCCGACTAGGCGAGCAGTACTTC
CDR3aa: CASSPPRLGEQYF
v_gene: TRBV28
abundance: -
d_gene: -
j_gene: TRBJ2-7

CDR3nt: TGCGCCAGCAGATCGACAGGGGGTTATGGCTACACCTTC
CDR3aa: CASRSTGGYGYTF
v_gene: TRBV5-1
abundance: -
d_gene: TRBD1
j_gene: TRBJ1-2

CDR3nt: TGTGCCAGCAGTTCCGGGGGTAGCGGCCACACCGGGGAGCTGTTTTTT
CDR3aa: CASSSGGSGHTGELFF
v_gene: TRBV6-5
abundance: -
d_gene: -
j_gene: TRBJ2-2

CDR3nt: TGCGCCAGCAGCCACCTAGCTGCGGGACAGGGTAAACAGGGCTACACCTTC
CDR3aa: CASSHLAAGQGKQGYTF
v_gene: TRBV4-1
abundance: -
d_gene: TRBD1
j_gene: TRBJ1-2

CDR3nt: TGTGCCAGTAGCCCCGGGACAGGGATAGGCTACACCTTC
CDR3aa: CASSPGTGIGYTF
v_gene: TRBV19
abundance: -
d_gene: TRBD1
j_gene: TRBJ1-2

CDR3nt: TGTGCCAGCAGCGTAGCTCCGGGAGCCAACACCGGGGAGCTGTTTTTT
CDR3aa: CASSVAPGANTGELFF
v_gene: TRBV9
abundance: -
d_gene: -
j_gene: TRBJ2-2